This passage covers 3 T cell receptor beta chains from one sample sequenced in a study of OX40 agonist ivuxolimab in advanced cancers. Measured with immunoSEQ multiplex PCR; TCRdb has only the in-frame clones, and not every one. The sample shows about 39,000 clones, 92% of them seen only once. The starting material was CD4+ or CD8+ T cells sorted from blood, obtained in a trial of the OX40 agonist ivuxolimab. The receptors were sampled from an adult with an advanced solid tumor such as melanoma, head and neck, liver or kidney cancer.

The chain has TRBV13 and TRBJ2-1; the D is unclear. CDR3 size: 12 residues. Trimming stripped 1 base from V and 8 bases from J, with 6 bases between. Germline loops: CDR1 PRHDT, CDR2 FYEKMQ (reference sequence). CDR3 bases: TGTGCCAGCAGCTTAGTTGGGGATGAGCAGTTCTTC. Its translation is CASSLVGDEQFF. Full variable domain (outside the CDR3, taken from reference TRBV13 and TRBJ2-1): AAGVIQSPRHLIKEKRETATLKCYPIPRHDTVYWYQQGPGQDPQFLISFYEKMQSDKGSIPDRFSAQQFSDYHSELNMSSLELGDSALYFCASSLVGDEQFFGPGTRLTVL.

About this clone itself: One junction end does not reproduce the germline sequence, and a read error may be involved. The chain has TRBV28 and TRBJ2-7; D is ambiguous. Looked up from germline, CDR1 is MDHEN and CDR2 is SYDVKM. The CDR3 runs to 12 residues. The CDR3 region has the DNA TGTGCCACCAGTGACGGCTCCTACGAGCAGTACTTC. Translating gives CATSDGSYEQYF.

The V call is TRBV5-6, the J call TRBJ2-7; D not certain. The V end was cut by 0 bases, the J end by 0 bases, with 1 base between. The V gene's germline CDR1 is SGHDT and CDR2 YYEEEE. CDR3 length: 12 amino acids. This CDR3 reads CASSLASYEQYF. The CDR3 DNA reads TGTGCCAGCAGCTTGGCCTCCTACGAGCAGTACTTC. The variable domain in full, with the rest retrieved from reference TRBV5-6 and TRBJ2-7, is DAGVTQSPTHLIKTRGQQVTLRCSPKSGHDTVSWYQQALGQGPQFIFQYYEEEERQRGNFPDRFSGHQFPNYSSELNVNALLLGDSALYLCASSLASYEQYFGPGTRLTVT.